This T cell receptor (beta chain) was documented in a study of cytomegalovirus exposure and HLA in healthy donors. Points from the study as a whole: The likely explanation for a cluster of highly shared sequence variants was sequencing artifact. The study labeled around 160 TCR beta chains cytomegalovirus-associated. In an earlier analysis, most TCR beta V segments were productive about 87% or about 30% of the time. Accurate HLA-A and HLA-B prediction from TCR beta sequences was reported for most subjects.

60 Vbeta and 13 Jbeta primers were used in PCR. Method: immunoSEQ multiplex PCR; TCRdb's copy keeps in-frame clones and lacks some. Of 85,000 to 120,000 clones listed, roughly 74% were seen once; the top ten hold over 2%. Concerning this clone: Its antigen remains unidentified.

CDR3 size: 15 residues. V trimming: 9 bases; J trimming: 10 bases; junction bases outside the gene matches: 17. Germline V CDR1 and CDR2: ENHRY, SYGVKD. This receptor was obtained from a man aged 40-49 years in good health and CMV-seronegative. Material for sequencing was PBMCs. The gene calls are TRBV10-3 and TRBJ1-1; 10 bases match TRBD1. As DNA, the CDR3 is TGTGCCATAAAAGGGACAGGGGAGTCCGGAAATCGAGCTTTCTTT. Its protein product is CAIKGTGESGNRAFF.